This passage covers 12 T cell receptor beta chains from one sample sequenced in a study of CD8 T cells in ankylosing spondylitis. TCRdb re-called the 5' RACE reads through MiXCR, storing one row per CDR3 protein. In the table there are some 120,000 distinct CDR3 sequences, approximately 6.8% of which are singletons. Source material: blood, either unsorted or a sorted T cell fraction (not recorded which). The receptors here all came from a male donor with ankylosing spondylitis or in good health (not recorded which).

V and J are TRBV5-1 and TRBJ2-3, with D perhaps given as TRBD1 or TRBD2 (5 bases each). V lost 1 base, J lost 3 bases, and 12 bases lay in between. The CDR3 spans 15 residues. The germline V gene has CDR1 SGHRS and CDR2 YFSETQ. The CDR3 sequence is CASSLPGAGTDTQYF. The CDR3 DNA follows: TGCGCCAGCAGCTTGCCCGGGGCAGGGACAGATACGCAGTATTTT.

This clonotype was detected many times. This chain uses TRBV3-1 with TRBJ2-5; 8 bases match TRBD2. Losses at the gene ends were 6 bases for V and 5 bases for J; bases not matched to a gene: 2. Germline V CDR1 and CDR2: LGHDT, YNNKEL (reference sequence). The CDR3 is 12 residues long. CDR3 bases: TGTGCCAGCAGTACTAGCGGCGAGACCCAGTACTTC. It encodes CASSTSGETQYF.

This clonotype has ten or more counts. V gene TRBV29-1 combines with J gene TRBJ1-2; 7 nucleotides agree with TRBD1. V shed 5 bases and J 0 bases; nucleotides not matched to a gene: 9. From germline, CDR1 is SQVTM and CDR2 ANQGSEA. This CDR3 has 15 residues. In nucleotides, the CDR3 is TGCAGCGTTATGAGGACAGGAAAAGCTAACTATGGCTACACCTTC. It yields the protein CSVMRTGKANYGYTF.

The J gene is TRBJ2-6, the V gene TRBV3-1; either TRBD1 or TRBD2 may supply D (5 bases each). From germline, CDR1 is LGHDT and CDR2 YNNKEL (reference sequence). The V gene lost 6 bases and the J gene lost 7 bases, with 28 bases spanning the gap. The CDR3 runs 19 residues. The CDR3: CASSHRGAPGWGGANVLTF. The CDR3 DNA is TGTGCCAGCAGTCACAGAGGGGCGCCGGGATGGGGTGGCGCCAACGTCCTGACTTTC.

This clonotype came up many times. V and J are TRBV5-1 and TRBJ1-1; no reliable D call. Trimming took 2 bases from V and 3 from J, leaving 11 bases between them. This CDR3 comprises 14 residues. CDR1 SGHRS and CDR2 YFSETQ come from the germline V gene. CDR3 in DNA: TGCGCCAGCAGCTTTGGGATCCGGGACACTGAAGCTTTCTTT. Protein: CASSFGIRDTEAFF.

This clonotype was picked up many times. The genes are TRBV10-3 and TRBJ2-3, with D maybe TRBD1 (6 bases). Between the trimmed V and J ends, which lost 2 bases and 4 bases, there was a span of 13 bases. From germline, CDR1 is ENHRY and CDR2 SYGVKD. The CDR3 extends over 15 amino acids. The CDR3 sequence: CAISEPQGGPDTQYF. The DNA for the CDR3 is TGTGCCATCAGTGAGCCACAGGGTGGGCCAGATACGCAGTATTTT.

In this sample, this clonotype turned up many times. The junction and the germline gene differ at one end; a read error may be behind it. The chain has TRBV12-3 or TRBV12-4 and TRBJ2-6, with D perhaps matching TRBD1 or TRBD2 (5 bases each). The CDR3 has 19 residues. The CDR3 DNA reads as TGTGCCATCAGTTTAGCGCTGTGGGGCGCGGGTTCTGGGGCCAACGTCCTGACTTTC. The encoded protein is CAISLALWGAGSGANVLTF.

This clonotype was seen repeatedly, ten times or more. This chain connects TRBV20-1 to TRBJ1-1, with unresolved D. The CDR3 totals 11 residues. V lost 4 bases and J lost 3, with 6 bases in between. CDR1 and CDR2 from the germline V gene are DFQATT and SNEGSKA (reference sequence). The CDR3, as DNA: TGCAGTGCTACCACGGACACTGAAGCTTTCTTT. Translated, it gives CSATTDTEAFF.

This clonotype was recorded at least ten times. This chain joins TRBV5-4 and TRBJ1-4, with a possible D match to TRBD1 (5 bases). V lost 4 bases to trimming and J lost 4 bases, with 8 bases between them. The CDR3 totals 13 residues. Germline CDR1 reads SGHNT; CDR2 reads YYREEE (reference sequence). The CDR3 sequence is CASSRGGNEKLFF. DNA of the CDR3: TGTGCCAGCAGCCGCGGGGGTAATGAAAAACTGTTTTTT.

The chain links TRBV5-1 to TRBJ1-5; perhaps TRBD1 as D (5 bases). This CDR3 has 15 residues. The V end was cut by 0 bases, the J end by 0 bases, with 7 bases between. Germline CDR1 reads SGHRS; CDR2 reads YFSETQ. Here the CDR3 DNA reads TGCGCCAGCAGCTTGGGAGGGACTAGCAATCAGCCCCAGCATTTT. It yields the protein CASSLGGTSNQPQHF. The variable domain in full, with the rest retrieved from reference TRBV5-1 and TRBJ1-5, is KAGVTQTPRYLIKTRGQQVTLSCSPISGHRSVSWYQQTPGQGLQFLFEYFSETQRNKGNFPGRFSGRQFSNSRSEMNVSTLELGDSALYLCASSLGGTSNQPQHFGDGTRLSIL.

This clonotype came up many times. The chain links TRBV3-1 to TRBJ2-3; D is ambiguous. V gave up 0 bases and J gave up 0 bases, with 10 bases separating them. The length of the CDR3 is 16 residues. The germline CDR1 and CDR2 sequences are LGHDT and YNNKEL (reference sequence). For the CDR3, the DNA is TGTGCCAGCAGCCAAGATTCCAGGATCAGCACAGATACGCAGTATTTT. Protein sequence: CASSQDSRISTDTQYF.

The V and J genes are TRBV30 and TRBJ2-1, with a weak D call TRBD2 (6 bases). CDR3 size: 13 residues. V was clipped by 7 bases and J by 5 bases, with 15 bases between them. In germline, CDR1 is GTSNPN, CDR2 SVGIG (reference sequence). DNA of the CDR3: TGTGCCTCCGCCGGGGCGGGGCACAATGAGCAGTTCTTC. Translated: CASAGAGHNEQFF.